Listed below are T cell receptor beta chains from one sample, sequenced in a study of T-cell reconstitution after alpha-beta-depleted transplantation in children. TCRdb recomputed calls from the PCR reads with MiXCR, one row per CDR3 protein. The sample carries 700,000 to 950,000 distinct CDR3 sequences, around 15% recorded once. The material sequenced was PBMCs, mostly from graft donor cells, taken 360 days after TCRalphabeta/CD19-depleted stem cell transplant. Receptor source: a male patient aged 10 to 17 who had a stem cell transplant for acute lymphoblastic leukemia, so the T cells may come from the graft donor. Both conserved end residues are part of each CDR3. D genes are given only for firm matches.

TRBJ2-1	15	TRBV11-2	TRBD1	CASSSLTGSHDEQFF
TRBJ2-1	17	TRBV7-6	TRBD2	CASSSRLGGRPTNEQFF
TRBJ2-2	13	TRBV4-2	-	CASSPRENGELFF
TRBJ1-1	13	TRBV12-3/TRBV12-4	-	CASSLEWGRSAFF
TRBJ2-1	16	TRBV6-5	-	CASRLGWRAGYNEQFF
TRBJ2-3	13	TRBV5-1	-	CASSLMDTDTQYF
TRBJ1-5	13	TRBV7-2	TRBD1	CASSWRGQGTQHF
TRBJ2-7	11	TRBV12-3/TRBV12-4	-	CASTRGHEQYF
TRBJ1-1	13	TRBV7-9	-	CASSLISEAEAFF
TRBJ1-5	14	TRBV10-3	-	CAISPGTLNQPQHF
TRBJ2-2	16	TRBV7-2	TRBD2	CASSPAGTRNTGELFF
TRBJ2-7	12	TRBV5-1	-	CASSYTLGEQYF
TRBJ1-5	15	TRBV27	-	CASSFLGGGNQPQHF
TRBJ2-1	15	TRBV3-1	-	CASSRSGTPYNEQFF
TRBJ2-1	13	TRBV24-1	TRBD2	CATSDPGLAAQFF
TRBJ2-5	14	TRBV7-8	TRBD2	CASTQREPPKTQYF
TRBJ2-2	14	TRBV7-9	TRBD1	CASRNRGGTGELFF
TRBJ2-3	16	TRBV7-9	-	CASTQLGGNGGDTQYF
TRBJ2-1	13	TRBV11-2	-	CASSPYWANEQFF
TRBJ2-7	17	TRBV12-5	TRBD2	CASGLELRLAGALEQYF
TRBJ2-1	17	TRBV5-1	TRBD2	CASSLALGGLAGNEQFF
TRBJ2-7	15	TRBV4-1	-	CASSQEVNWDYEQYF
TRBJ2-1	13	TRBV19	-	CASSARTINEQFF
TRBJ2-1	15	TRBV7-6	TRBD2	CASSHGTSGSNEQFF
TRBJ2-7	15	TRBV7-6	-	CASSLATDSSYEQYF
TRBJ1-4	13	TRBV25-1	-	CASSDQWSEKLFF